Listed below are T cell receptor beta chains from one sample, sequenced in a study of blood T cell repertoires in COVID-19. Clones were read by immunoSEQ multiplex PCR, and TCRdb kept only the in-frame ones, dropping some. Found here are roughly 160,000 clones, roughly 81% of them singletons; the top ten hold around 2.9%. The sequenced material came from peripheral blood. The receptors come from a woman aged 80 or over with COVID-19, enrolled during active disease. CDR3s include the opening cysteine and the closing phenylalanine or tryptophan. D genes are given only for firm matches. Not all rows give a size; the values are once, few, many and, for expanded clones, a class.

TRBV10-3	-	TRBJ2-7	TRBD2	CAISLAGAVVEQYF	TGTGCCATCAGTCTAGCGGGGGCTGTGGTCGAGCAGTACTTC
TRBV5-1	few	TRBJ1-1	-	CASKTGGGNTEAFF	TGCGCCAGCAAAACGGGAGGGGGGAACACTGAAGCTTTCTTT
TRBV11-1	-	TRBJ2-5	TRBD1	CASSLIWTGGQETQYF	TGTGCCAGCAGCTTAATCTGGACAGGGGGTCAGGAGACCCAGTACTTC
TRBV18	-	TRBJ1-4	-	CASSPVPEEKLFF	TGTGCCAGCTCACCAGTCCCAGAAGAAAAACTGTTTTTT
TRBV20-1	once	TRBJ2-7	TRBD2	CSASRAGGPYEQYF	TGCAGTGCTAGTAGGGCGGGAGGGCCCTACGAGCAGTACTTC
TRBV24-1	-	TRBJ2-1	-	CATAWSSYNEQFF	TGTGCCACCGCGTGGAGCTCCTACAATGAGCAGTTCTTC
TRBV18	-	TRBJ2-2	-	CASSPGRVTGELFF	TGTGCCAGCTCACCAGGCAGGGTCACCGGGGAGCTGTTTTTT
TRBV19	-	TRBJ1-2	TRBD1	CATSGQGGYGYTF	TGTGCCACTTCGGGACAGGGGGGCTATGGCTACACCTTC
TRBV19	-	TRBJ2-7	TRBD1	CASSLGQGFEQYF	TGTGCCAGTAGTTTGGGACAGGGATTCGAGCAGTACTTC
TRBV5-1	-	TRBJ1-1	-	CASSLGRRKTTEAFF	TGCGCCAGCAGCTTGGGGAGGAGGAAAACGACTGAAGCTTTCTTT
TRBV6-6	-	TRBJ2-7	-	CASMAVYEQYF	TGTGCCAGCATGGCAGTCTACGAGCAGTACTTC
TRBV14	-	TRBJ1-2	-	CASSHYDFGGYTF	TGTGCCAGCAGCCATTATGACTTTGGTGGCTACACCTTC
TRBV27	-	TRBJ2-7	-	CASSPDYYEQYF	TGTGCCAGCAGTCCCGACTACTACGAGCAGTACTTC
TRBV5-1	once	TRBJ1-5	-	CASSTGWRNQPQHF	TGCGCCAGCAGTACAGGGTGGCGGAATCAGCCCCAGCATTTT
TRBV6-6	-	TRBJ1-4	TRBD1	CASSPGTGVPVGEKLFF	TGTGCCAGCAGTCCCGGGACAGGGGTTCCGGTTGGGGAAAAACTGTTTTTT
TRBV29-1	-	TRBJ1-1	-	CSVHEGGMNTEAFF	TGCAGCGTCCACGAGGGGGGGATGAACACTGAAGCTTTCTTT
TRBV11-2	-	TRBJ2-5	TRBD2	CASSSPWREVQETQYF	TGTGCCAGCAGCTCCCCCTGGCGGGAGGTGCAAGAGACCCAGTACTTC
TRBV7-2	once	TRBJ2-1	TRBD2	CASKPAGLYNEQFF	TGTGCCAGCAAGCCAGCGGGGCTGTACAATGAGCAGTTCTTC
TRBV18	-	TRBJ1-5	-	CASSPQGNSNQPQHF	TGTGCCAGCTCACCGCAGGGAAATAGCAATCAGCCCCAGCATTTT
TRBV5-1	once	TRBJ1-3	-	CASSPLSGNTIYF	TGCGCCAGCAGCCCCCTCTCTGGAAACACCATATATTTT
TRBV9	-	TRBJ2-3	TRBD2	CASSVDPLAGASDTQYF	TGTGCCAGCAGCGTAGATCCCTTAGCGGGGGCCTCAGATACGCAGTATTTT
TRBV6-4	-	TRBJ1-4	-	CASSGRTLGKPTNEKLFF	TGTGCCAGCAGTGGTCGGACCCTCGGGAAGCCAACTAATGAAAAACTGTTTTTT
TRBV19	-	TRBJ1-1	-	CASRPGLSNTEAFF	TGTGCCAGTAGACCGGGACTCTCGAACACTGAAGCTTTCTTT
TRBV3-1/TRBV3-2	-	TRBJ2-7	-	CASSQGSMYF	TGTGCCAGCAGCCAAGGTAGCATGTACTTC
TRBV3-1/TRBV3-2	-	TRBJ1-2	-	CASRQPGYGYTF	TGTGCCAGCAGACAGCCAGGCTATGGCTACACCTTC
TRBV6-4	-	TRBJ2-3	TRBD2	CASSVIAGGADTQYF	TGTGCCAGCAGTGTTATAGCGGGGGGCGCGGATACGCAGTATTTT
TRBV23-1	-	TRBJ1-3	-	CAPTLAGRSGNTIYF	TGCGCCCCAACCCTCGCAGGGAGGTCTGGAAACACCATATATTTT
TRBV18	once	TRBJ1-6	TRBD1	CASSPGTGTYNSPLHF	TGTGCCAGCTCACCAGGGACAGGGACTTATAATTCGCCCCTCCACTTT
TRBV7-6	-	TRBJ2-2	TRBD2	CASSRLAEGTGELFF	TGTGCCAGCAGCCGACTAGCTGAAGGTACCGGGGAGCTGTTTTTT
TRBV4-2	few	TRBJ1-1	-	CASSPVLQGMNTEAFF	TGTGCCAGCAGCCCGGTACTACAGGGAATGAACACTGAAGCTTTCTTT
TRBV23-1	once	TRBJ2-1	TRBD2	CASSPPLAGGCDEQFF	TGCGCCAGCAGCCCTCCTCTAGCGGGAGGGTGCGATGAGCAGTTCTTC
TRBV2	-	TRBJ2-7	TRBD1	CASSPRGTGGHEQYF	TGTGCCAGCAGCCCTAGGGGGACAGGGGGCCACGAGCAGTACTTC
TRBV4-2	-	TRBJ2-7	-	CASSQDFGTPYEQYF	TGTGCCAGCAGCCAAGATTTTGGGACTCCCTACGAGCAGTACTTC
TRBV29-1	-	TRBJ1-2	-	CSVPFDSPSSPYGYTF	TGCAGCGTTCCCTTCGACAGTCCTTCTTCCCCCTATGGCTACACCTTC
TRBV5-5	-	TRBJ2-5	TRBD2	CASSFPAGSEETQYF	TGTGCCAGCAGCTTTCCAGCGGGAAGCGAAGAGACCCAGTACTTC
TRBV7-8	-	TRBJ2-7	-	CASSPRDFSSYEQYF	TGTGCCAGCAGCCCCCGGGACTTCAGCTCCTACGAGCAGTACTTC
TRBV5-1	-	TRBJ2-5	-	CASSFQAQTQYF	TGCGCCAGCAGCTTCCAGGCCCAGACCCAGTACTTC
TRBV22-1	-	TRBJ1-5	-	CPGSAPRRGSGNQPQHF	TGTCCTGGGAGCGCACCTCGCAGGGGGAGCGGCAATCAGCCCCAGCATTTT
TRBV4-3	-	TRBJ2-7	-	CASSQDRVLSYEQYF	TGCGCCAGCAGCCAAGACCGGGTCCTTAGCTACGAGCAGTACTTC
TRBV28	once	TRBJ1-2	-	CASTLYGPGRGYTF	TGTGCCAGCACTCTTTACGGGCCAGGGCGAGGCTACACCTTC
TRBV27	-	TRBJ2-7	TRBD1	CASSPGTGGYEQYF	TGTGCCAGCAGTCCCGGGACAGGGGGCTACGAGCAGTACTTC
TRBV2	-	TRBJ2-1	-	CATLPGSGYNEQFF	TGTGCCACCTTACCTGGGTCGGGGTACAATGAGCAGTTCTTC
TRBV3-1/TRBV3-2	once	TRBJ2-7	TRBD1	CASTHGTEFYEQYF	TGTGCCAGCACTCACGGGACAGAGTTCTACGAGCAGTACTTC
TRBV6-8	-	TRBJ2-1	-	CASSPGSLEASYNEQFF	TGTGCCAGCAGCCCCGGGTCTTTAGAAGCTTCCTACAATGAGCAGTTCTTC
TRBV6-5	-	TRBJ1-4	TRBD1	CASSFGTGFNEKLFF	TGTGCCAGCAGCTTCGGGACAGGCTTTAATGAAAAACTGTTTTTT
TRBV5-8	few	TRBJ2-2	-	CASSLEQGITGELFF	TGTGCCAGCAGCTTGGAGCAGGGCATCACCGGGGAGCTGTTTTTT
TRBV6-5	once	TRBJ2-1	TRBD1	CASRARGIGEQFF	TGTGCCAGCAGGGCCAGGGGGATCGGTGAGCAGTTCTTC
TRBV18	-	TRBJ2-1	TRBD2	CASSPPGRGGFNEQFF	TGTGCCAGCTCACCACCGGGTCGGGGGGGCTTCAATGAGCAGTTCTTC
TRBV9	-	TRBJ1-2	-	CASSVGGGTGETF	-
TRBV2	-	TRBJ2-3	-	CASSPSTDTQYF	TGTGCCAGCAGTCCGAGCACAGATACGCAGTATTTT
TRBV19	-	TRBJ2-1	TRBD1	CASSIRQGIRNEQFF	TGTGCCAGTAGTATAAGACAGGGTATCAGGAATGAGCAGTTCTTC
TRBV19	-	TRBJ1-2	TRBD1	CASSRQGPYGYTF	TGTGCCAGTAGCAGACAGGGCCCCTATGGCTACACCTTC
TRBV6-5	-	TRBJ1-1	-	CASSYFGDTEAFF	TGTGCCAGCAGTTACTTCGGGGACACTGAAGCTTTCTTT
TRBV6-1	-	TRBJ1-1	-	CASSELNVNTEAFF	TGTGCCAGCAGTGAATTAAATGTGAACACTGAAGCTTTCTTT
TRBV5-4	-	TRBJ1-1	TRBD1	CASKRQGPNTEAFF	TGTGCCAGCAAACGACAGGGGCCGAACACTGAAGCTTTCTTT
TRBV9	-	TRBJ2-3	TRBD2	CASSVALLAGEADTQYF	TGTGCCAGCAGCGTAGCCCTACTAGCGGGGGAAGCAGATACGCAGTATTTT